This T cell receptor (beta chain) was found in a study of cytotoxic CD8 clonotypes in ibrutinib-treated CLL. At the level of the study: The authors obtained response samples at a median of approximately 11 months of treatment, range 6 to 36.

V gave up 6 bases and J gave up 3 bases, with 11 bases separating them. Germline CDR1 and CDR2: SEHNR and FQNEAQ (reference sequence). This CDR3 is 13 amino acids long. TCRdb keeps only in-frame clones here, not all; method: immunoSEQ multiplex PCR. Of a few thousand clones listed, under 70% were seen once; the top ten hold around 38%. The chain couples TRBV7-9 to TRBJ1-1, with D unresolved. The sequence was obtained from a human donor with chronic lymphocytic leukemia. The sequencing used PBMCs, collected before ibrutinib treatment. The CDR3 region has the DNA TGTGCCAGCAGTCAAGAGGCGGACACTGAAGCTTTCTTT. The encoded protein is CASSQEADTEAFF.